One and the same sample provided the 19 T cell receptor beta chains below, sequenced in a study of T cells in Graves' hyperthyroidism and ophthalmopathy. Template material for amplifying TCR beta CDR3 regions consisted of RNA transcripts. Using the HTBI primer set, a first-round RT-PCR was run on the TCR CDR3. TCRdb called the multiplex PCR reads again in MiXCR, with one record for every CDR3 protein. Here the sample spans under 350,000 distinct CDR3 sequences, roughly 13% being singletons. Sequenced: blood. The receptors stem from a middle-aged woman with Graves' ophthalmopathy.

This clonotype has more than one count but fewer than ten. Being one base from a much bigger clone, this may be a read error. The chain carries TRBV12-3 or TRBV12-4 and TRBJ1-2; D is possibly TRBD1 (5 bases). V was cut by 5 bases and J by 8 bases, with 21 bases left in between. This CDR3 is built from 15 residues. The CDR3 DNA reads TGTGCCAGCAGTGGAGGACATGGACCGGGTCGAGGCTACACCTTC. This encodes CASSGGHGPGRGYTF.

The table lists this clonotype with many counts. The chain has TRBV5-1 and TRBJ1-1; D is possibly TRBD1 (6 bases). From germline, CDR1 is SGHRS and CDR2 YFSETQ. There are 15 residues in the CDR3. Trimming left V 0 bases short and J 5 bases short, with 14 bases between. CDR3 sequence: CASSLAPTGRTEAFF. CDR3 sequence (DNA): TGCGCCAGCAGCTTGGCACCTACAGGGAGAACTGAAGCTTTCTTT.

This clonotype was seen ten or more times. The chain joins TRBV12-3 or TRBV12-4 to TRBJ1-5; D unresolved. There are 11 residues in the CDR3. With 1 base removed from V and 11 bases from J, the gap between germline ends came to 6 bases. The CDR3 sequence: CASSLGQAQHF. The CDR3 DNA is TGTGCCAGCAGTTTAGGGCAGGCCCAGCATTTT.

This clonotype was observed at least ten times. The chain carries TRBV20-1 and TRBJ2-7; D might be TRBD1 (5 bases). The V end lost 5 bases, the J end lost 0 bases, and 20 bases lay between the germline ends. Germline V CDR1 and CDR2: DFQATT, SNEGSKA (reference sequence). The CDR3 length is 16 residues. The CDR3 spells CSAWVLSLGASYEQYF. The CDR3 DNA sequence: TGCAGTGCTTGGGTGTTATCGTTAGGGGCCTCCTACGAGCAGTACTTC.

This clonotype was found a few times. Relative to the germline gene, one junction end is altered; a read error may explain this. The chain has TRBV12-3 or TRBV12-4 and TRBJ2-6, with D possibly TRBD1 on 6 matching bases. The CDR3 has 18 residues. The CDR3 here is CASSPLQGLSSEANVLTF. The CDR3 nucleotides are TGTGCCAGCAGTCCTTTACAGGGTCTAAGCTCTGAGGCCAACGTCCTGACTTTC.

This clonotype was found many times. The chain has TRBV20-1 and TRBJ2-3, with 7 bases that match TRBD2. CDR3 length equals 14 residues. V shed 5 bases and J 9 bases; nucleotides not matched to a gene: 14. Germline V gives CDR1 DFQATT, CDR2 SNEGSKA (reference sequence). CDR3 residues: CSAAPGGSQDTQYF. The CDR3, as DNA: TGCAGTGCTGCTCCTGGCGGGAGTCAGGACACGCAGTATTTT.

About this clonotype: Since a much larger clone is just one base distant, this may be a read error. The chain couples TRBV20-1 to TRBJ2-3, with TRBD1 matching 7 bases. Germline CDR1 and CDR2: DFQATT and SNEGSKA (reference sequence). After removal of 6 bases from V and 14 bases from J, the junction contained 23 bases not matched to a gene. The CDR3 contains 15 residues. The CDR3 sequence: CSAEDRSGRWTARYF. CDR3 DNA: TGCAGTGCCGAGGACAGGTCGGGCCGGTGGACTGCGCGGTATTTT.

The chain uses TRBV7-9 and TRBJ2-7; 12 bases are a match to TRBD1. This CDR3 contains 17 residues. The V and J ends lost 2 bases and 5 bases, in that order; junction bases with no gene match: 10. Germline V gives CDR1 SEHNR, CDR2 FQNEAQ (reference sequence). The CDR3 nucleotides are TGTGCCAGCAGCTTACCAGGCGGGACAGGGGGCCGGGACGAGCAGTACTTC. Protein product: CASSLPGGTGGRDEQYF.

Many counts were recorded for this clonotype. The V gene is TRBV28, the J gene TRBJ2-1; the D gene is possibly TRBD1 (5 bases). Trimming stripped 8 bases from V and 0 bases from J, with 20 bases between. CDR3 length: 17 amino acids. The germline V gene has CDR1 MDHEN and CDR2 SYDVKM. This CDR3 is CASCLGWGSDSYNEQFF. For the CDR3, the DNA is TGTGCCAGCTGCTTGGGGTGGGGCTCAGACTCCTACAATGAGCAGTTCTTC.

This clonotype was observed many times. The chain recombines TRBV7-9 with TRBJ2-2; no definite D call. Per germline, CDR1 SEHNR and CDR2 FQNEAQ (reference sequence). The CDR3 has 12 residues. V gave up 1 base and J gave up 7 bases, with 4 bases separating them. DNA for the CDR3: TGTGCCAGCAGCTTAGACAGCGGGGAGCTGTTTTTT. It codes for CASSLDSGELFF.

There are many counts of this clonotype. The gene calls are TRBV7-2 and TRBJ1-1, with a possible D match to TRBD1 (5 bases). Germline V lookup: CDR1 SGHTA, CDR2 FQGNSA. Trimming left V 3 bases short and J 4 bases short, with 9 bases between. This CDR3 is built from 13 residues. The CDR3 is CASSFAGPTEAFF. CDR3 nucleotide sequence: TGTGCCAGCAGCTTCGCGGGGCCCACTGAAGCTTTCTTT.

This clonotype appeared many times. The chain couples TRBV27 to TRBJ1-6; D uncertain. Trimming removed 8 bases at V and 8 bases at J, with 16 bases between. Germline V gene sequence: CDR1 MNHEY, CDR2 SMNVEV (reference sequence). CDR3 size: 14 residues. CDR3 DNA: TGTGCCAGCTCCTTCCCGGGATTTGATTCACCCCTCCACTTT. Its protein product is CASSFPGFDSPLHF.

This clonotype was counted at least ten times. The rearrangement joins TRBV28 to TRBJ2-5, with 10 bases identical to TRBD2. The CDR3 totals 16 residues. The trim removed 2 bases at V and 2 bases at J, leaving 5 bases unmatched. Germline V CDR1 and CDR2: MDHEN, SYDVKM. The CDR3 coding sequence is TGTGCCAGCAGTTTACCGCTAGCGGGAGTACAAGAGACCCAGTACTTC. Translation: CASSLPLAGVQETQYF.

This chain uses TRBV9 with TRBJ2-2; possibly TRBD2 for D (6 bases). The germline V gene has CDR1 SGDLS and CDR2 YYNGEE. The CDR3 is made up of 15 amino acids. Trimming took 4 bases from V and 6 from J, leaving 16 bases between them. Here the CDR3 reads CASSFRLDTPGELFF. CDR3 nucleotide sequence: TGTGCCAGCAGCTTCAGACTAGATACTCCCGGGGAGCTGTTTTTT.

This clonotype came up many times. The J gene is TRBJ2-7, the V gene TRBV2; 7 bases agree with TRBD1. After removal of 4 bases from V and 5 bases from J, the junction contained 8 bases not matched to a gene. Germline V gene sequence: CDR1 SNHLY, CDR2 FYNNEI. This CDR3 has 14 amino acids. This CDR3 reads CASSGGEGADEQYF. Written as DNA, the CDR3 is TGTGCCAGCAGTGGGGGCGAGGGGGCGGACGAGCAGTACTTC.

The CDR3 is CASSLGTREQYF. The CDR3 DNA follows: TGTGCCAGCAGTTTGGGGACTAGGGAGCAGTACTTC. The chain is built from TRBV28 and TRBJ2-7, with 8 positions matching TRBD2. The CDR3 runs 12 residues. CDR1 and CDR2 from the germline V gene are MDHEN and SYDVKM. V shed 3 bases and J 7 bases; nucleotides not matched to a gene: 2.

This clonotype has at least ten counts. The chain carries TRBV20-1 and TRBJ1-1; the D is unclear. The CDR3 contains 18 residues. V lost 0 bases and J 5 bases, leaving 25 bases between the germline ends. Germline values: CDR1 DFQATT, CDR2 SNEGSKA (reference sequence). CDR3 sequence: CSARDEKGGQVVRTEAFF. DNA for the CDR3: TGCAGTGCTAGAGATGAGAAGGGTGGGCAGGTGGTACGGACTGAAGCTTTCTTT.

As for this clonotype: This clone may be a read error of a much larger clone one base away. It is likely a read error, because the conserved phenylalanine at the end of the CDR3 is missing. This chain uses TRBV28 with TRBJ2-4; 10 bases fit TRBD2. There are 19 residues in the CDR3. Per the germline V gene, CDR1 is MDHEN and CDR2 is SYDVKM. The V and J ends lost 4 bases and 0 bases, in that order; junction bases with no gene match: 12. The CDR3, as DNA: TGTGCCAGCAGTTCCCTTTTGTCTAGCGGGAGCCTAGCCAAAAACATTCAGTACTCC. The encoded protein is CASSSLLSSGSLAKNIQYS.

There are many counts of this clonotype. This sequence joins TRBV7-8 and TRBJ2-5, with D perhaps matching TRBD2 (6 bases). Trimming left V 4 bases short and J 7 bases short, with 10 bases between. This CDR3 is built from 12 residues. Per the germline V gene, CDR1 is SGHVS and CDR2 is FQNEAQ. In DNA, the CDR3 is TGTGCCAGCAGCTCCTCGGGGGTGACCCAGTACTTC. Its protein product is CASSSSGVTQYF.